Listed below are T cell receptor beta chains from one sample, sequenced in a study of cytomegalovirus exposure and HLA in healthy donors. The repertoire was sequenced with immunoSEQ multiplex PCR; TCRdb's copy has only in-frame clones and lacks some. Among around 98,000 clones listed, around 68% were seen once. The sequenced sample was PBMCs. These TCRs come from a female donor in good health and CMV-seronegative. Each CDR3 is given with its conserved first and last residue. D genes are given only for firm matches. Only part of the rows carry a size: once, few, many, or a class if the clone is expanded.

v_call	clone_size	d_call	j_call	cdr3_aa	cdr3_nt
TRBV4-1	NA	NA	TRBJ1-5	CASSQEWGLGSPQHF	TGCGCCAGCAGCCAAGAATGGGGCTTGGGCTCCCCCCAGCATTTT
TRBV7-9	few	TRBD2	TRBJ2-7	CASSLGSGDYFF	TGTGCCAGCAGCTTAGGGAGCGGGGACTACTTCTTC
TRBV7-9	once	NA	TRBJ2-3	CASSFSGFSTDTQYF	TGTGCCAGCAGCTTTTCGGGTTTTAGCACAGATACGCAGTATTTT
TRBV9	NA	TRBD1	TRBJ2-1	CASSGNWDSTDYNEQFF	TGTGCCAGCAGCGGTAACTGGGACAGCACAGACTACAATGAGCAGTTCTTC
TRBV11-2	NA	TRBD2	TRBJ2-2	CASSSRWTSGSAGELFF	TGTGCCAGCAGCTCTAGATGGACTAGCGGGAGTGCCGGGGAGCTGTTTTTT
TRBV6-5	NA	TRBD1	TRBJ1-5	CASSYNRGGGQPQHF	TGTGCCAGCAGTTACAACAGAGGGGGCGGTCAGCCCCAGCATTTT
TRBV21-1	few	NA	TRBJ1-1	CASSKGGQRTEAFF	TGTGCCAGCAGCAAGGGGGGGCAGAGGACTGAAGCTTTCTTT
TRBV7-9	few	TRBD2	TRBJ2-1	CASSRPLAGGLNNEQFF	TGTGCCAGCAGCCGTCCCCTAGCGGGGGGGTTGAACAATGAGCAGTTCTTC
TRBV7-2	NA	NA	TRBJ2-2	CASSTRGTGNTGELFF	TGTGCCAGCAGCACTCGCGGGACGGGCAACACCGGGGAGCTGTTTTTT
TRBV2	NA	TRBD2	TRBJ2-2	CASGPGTSAGELFF	TGTGCCAGTGGGCCTGGGACTAGCGCCGGGGAGCTGTTTTTT
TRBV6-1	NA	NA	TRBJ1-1	CASSESVLWTEAFF	TGTGCCAGCAGTGAGAGCGTCTTGTGGACTGAAGCTTTCTTT
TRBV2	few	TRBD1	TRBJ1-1	CAITDRVTEAFF	TGTGCCATCACAGACAGGGTCACTGAAGCTTTCTTT
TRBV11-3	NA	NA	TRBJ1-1	CASSLAAEAFF	TGTGCCAGCAGCCTAGCTGCTGAAGCTTTCTTT
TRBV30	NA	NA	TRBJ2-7	CAWSVPGTYEQYF	TGTGCCTGGAGTGTCCCAGGCACCTACGAGCAGTACTTC
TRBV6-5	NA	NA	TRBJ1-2	CASSSQGGSHGYTF	TGTGCCAGCAGTTCCCAGGGCGGCTCACATGGCTACACCTTC
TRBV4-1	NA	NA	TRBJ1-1	CASSGSPSGNTEAFF	TGCGCCAGCAGCGGATCGCCCTCAGGTAACACTGAAGCTTTCTTT
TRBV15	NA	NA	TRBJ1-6	CATSRDMANSPLHF	TGTGCCACCAGCAGAGACATGGCCAATTCACCCCTCCACTTT
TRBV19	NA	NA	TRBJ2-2	CASSIAQNTGELFF	TGTGCCAGTAGTATTGCACAGAACACCGGGGAGCTGTTTTTT
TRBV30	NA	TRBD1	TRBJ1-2	CAWNSDRDWRYGYTF	TGTGCCTGGAATTCCGACAGGGATTGGCGCTATGGCTACACCTTC
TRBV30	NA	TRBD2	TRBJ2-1	CAWSSGNYNEQFF	TGTGCCTGGAGTAGCGGGAACTACAATGAGCAGTTCTTC
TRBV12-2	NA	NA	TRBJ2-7	CASRSPDRGGYEQYF	TGTGCAAGTCGCTCCCCGGACAGGGGAGGGTACGAGCAGTACTTC
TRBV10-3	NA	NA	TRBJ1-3	CAISESNPSSGNTIYF	TGTGCCATCAGTGAGTCGAACCCGAGCTCTGGAAACACCATATATTTT
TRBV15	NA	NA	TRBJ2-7	CATSPTGNFQYF	TGTGCCACCAGCCCGACCGGGAATTTTCAGTACTTC
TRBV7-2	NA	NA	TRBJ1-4	CASSFGRGWSDEKLFF	TGTGCCAGCAGCTTCGGGCGGGGGTGGAGTGATGAAAAACTGTTTTTT
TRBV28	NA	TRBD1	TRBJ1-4	CASGGQGRRGETNEKLFF	TGTGCCAGCGGGGGACAGGGACGTCGCGGGGAGACTAATGAAAAACTGTTTTTT
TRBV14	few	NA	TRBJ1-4	CASSQALPGATNEKLFF	TGTGCCAGCAGCCAAGCCCTTCCGGGGGCAACTAATGAAAAACTGTTTTTT
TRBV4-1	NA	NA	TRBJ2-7	CASSQGMGAEQYF	TGCGCCAGCAGCCAAGGGATGGGGGCCGAGCAGTACTTC
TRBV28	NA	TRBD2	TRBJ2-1	CASSGGTSGRIGYNEQFF	TGTGCCAGCAGTGGAGGGACTAGCGGGAGGATCGGTTACAATGAGCAGTTCTTC
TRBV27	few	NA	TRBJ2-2	CASSRRGTGELFF	TGTGCCAGCAGCCGCCGCGGGACCGGGGAGCTGTTTTTT
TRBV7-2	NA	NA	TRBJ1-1	CASSLAGDTREAFF	TGTGCCAGCAGCTTAGCGGGAGACACCCGTGAAGCTTTCTTT
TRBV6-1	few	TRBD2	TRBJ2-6	CASSEGLAGGLGANVLTF	TGTGCCAGCAGTGAGGGCCTAGCGGGAGGGCTTGGGGCCAACGTCCTGACTTTC
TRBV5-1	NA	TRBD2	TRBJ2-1	CASRLAGGPGNEQFF	TGCGCCAGCAGACTAGCGGGAGGGCCAGGGAATGAGCAGTTCTTC
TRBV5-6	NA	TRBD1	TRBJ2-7	CASSAIGTDYEQYF	TGTGCCAGCAGCGCCATTGGGACAGACTACGAGCAGTACTTC
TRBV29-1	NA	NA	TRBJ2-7	CSVRRGQDSNYEQYF	TGCAGCGTACGGAGGGGCCAGGACTCTAACTACGAGCAGTACTTC
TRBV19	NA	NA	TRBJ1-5	CASSINGNQPQHF	TGTGCCAGTAGTATCAATGGCAATCAGCCCCAGCATTTT
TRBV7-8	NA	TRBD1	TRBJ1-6	CASSFKGADSPLHF	TGTGCCAGCAGCTTTAAGGGGGCGGATTCACCCCTCCACTTT
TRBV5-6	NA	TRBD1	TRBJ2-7	CASSPSGPQGDDEQYF	TGTGCCAGCAGCCCTAGTGGGCCACAGGGGGACGACGAGCAGTACTTC
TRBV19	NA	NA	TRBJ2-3	CASRAGGGPTGTQYF	TGTGCCAGCAGGGCTGGGGGAGGTCCAACGGGTACGCAGTATTTT
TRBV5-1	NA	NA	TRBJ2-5	CASSLPGEETQYF	TGCGCCAGCAGCTTGCCGGGAGAGGAGACCCAGTACTTC
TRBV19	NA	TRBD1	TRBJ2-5	CATRTGQGETQYF	TGTGCCACCCGAACGGGACAGGGGGAGACCCAGTACTTC
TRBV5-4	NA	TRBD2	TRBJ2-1	CASSLGSGSVGPYNEQFF	TGTGCCAGCAGCTTAGGGAGCGGGAGCGTGGGTCCCTACAATGAGCAGTTCTTC
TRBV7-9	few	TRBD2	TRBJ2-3	CASSLLAGVTDTQYF	TGTGCCAGCAGCTTACTAGCGGGAGTCACGGATACGCAGTATTTT
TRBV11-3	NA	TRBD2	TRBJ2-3	CASSSISGASTDTQYF	TGTGCCAGCAGCTCGATTAGCGGGGCTAGCACAGATACGCAGTATTTT
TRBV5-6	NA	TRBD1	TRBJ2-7	CASSLGQGTSYEQYF	TGTGCCAGCAGCTTGGGACAGGGTACCTCCTACGAGCAGTACTTC
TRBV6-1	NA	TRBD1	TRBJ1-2	CASSEAPTPQTGDGYTF	TGTGCCAGCAGTGAAGCACCAACCCCCCAGACAGGGGATGGCTACACCTTC
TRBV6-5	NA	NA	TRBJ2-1	CASSYAGSYNEQFF	TGTGCCAGCAGCTATGCAGGCTCCTACAATGAGCAGTTCTTC
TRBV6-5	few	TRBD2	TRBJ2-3	CASSRTSGSSDTQYF	TGTGCCAGCAGCCGGACTAGCGGGAGTTCAGATACGCAGTATTTT
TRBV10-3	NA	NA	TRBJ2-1	CAILNGGLGDNEQFF	TGTGCCATCTTAAACGGGGGACTCGGAGACAATGAGCAGTTCTTC
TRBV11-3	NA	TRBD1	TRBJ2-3	CASSSGQGPGDTQYF	TGTGCCAGCAGCTCGGGACAGGGGCCGGGGGATACGCAGTATTTT
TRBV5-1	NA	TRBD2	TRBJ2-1	CASSYRLADEQFF	TGCGCCAGCAGCTACCGACTAGCCGATGAGCAGTTCTTC
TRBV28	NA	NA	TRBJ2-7	CASSPYRDEQYF	TGTGCCAGCAGTCCTTACAGGGACGAGCAGTACTTC
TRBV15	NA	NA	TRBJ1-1	CATTLTTNTEAFF	TGTGCCACCACACTGACAACGAACACTGAAGCTTTCTTT
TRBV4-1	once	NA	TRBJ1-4	CASSPLGWGHTNEKLFF	TGCGCCAGCAGCCCATTGGGCTGGGGGCATACTAATGAAAAACTGTTTTTT
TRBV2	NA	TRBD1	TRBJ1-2	CASSETGGLPNYGYTF	TGTGCCAGCAGTGAGACAGGGGGGCTACCTAACTATGGCTACACCTTC
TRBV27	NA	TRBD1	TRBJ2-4	CASSYRTGGVIQYF	TGTGCCAGCAGTTACAGGACAGGGGGCGTCATTCAGTACTTC